A selection of T cell receptor beta chains follows, all from one sample in a study of CD8+CD57+ T cells in acquired aplastic anemia. TCRdb passed the reads through MiXCR, listing each CDR3 protein once. The sample shows some 140,000 distinct CDR3 sequences, 40% to 65% of them seen only once. Input material: sorted CD4+, CD8+, or CD8+CD57+ T cells (not recorded which) from PBMCs. Receptors originate from a human donor with aplastic anemia. The CDR3 runs from the conserved cysteine through the conserved F or W. D genes are given only for firm matches. The listing skips clone size in some rows; elsewhere it reads once, few, many or a size class.

>NA|TRBD1|TRBJ2-7|TRBV7-8
TGTGCCAGCAGTCCCCGGGACAGGGAGGCTGAGCAGTACTTC
CASSPRDREAEQYF
>NA|NA|TRBJ1-2|TRBV6-2/TRBV6-3
TGTGCCAGCACCCCCGGCCGGACGGCTAACTATGGCTACACCTTC
CASTPGRTANYGYTF
>NA|TRBD1|TRBJ1-1|TRBV2
TGTGCCAGCGGGGACAGGAACACTGAAGCTTTCTTT
CASGDRNTEAFF
>many|NA|TRBJ2-1|TRBV5-1
TGCGCCAGCAGCTTACCTCCGGAGCAGTTCTTC
CASSLPPEQFF
>NA|NA|TRBJ1-3|TRBV19
TGTGCCAGTGGAGACAGTTTGGGTACGAACACCATATATTTT
CASGDSLGTNTIYF
>many|NA|TRBJ1-1|TRBV6-1
TGTGCCAGCAGTGAGGGCGGGGCTGAAGCTTTCTTT
CASSEGGAEAFF
>NA|TRBD1|TRBJ1-4|TRBV5-1
TGTGCCAGCAGCTTGCAGACAGGGAATGAAAAACTGTTTTTT
CASSLQTGNEKLFF
>NA|NA|TRBJ2-6|TRBV10-3
TGTGTCACGAGACTCGACTCTGGGGCCAACGTCCTGACTTTC
CVTRLDSGANVLTF
>NA|NA|TRBJ1-6|TRBV7-9
TGTGCCAGCAGCCGGCAGCCAAATTCACCCCTCCACTTT
CASSRQPNSPLHF
>many|TRBD2|TRBJ2-7|TRBV27
TGTGCCAGCAGTGCCTTGACTAGCGCTGGCTCCTACGAGCAGTACTTC
CASSALTSAGSYEQYF
>NA|TRBD2|TRBJ2-1|TRBV12-3/TRBV12-4
TGTGCCAGCAGTTCCCCCTTAGCGGGGGGGGAGGTTGACAATGAGCAGTTCTTC
CASSSPLAGGEVDNEQFF
>many|TRBD2|TRBJ2-7|TRBV5-6
TGTGCCAGCGCTACGAGCGGGGCCGTGGACGAGCAGTACTTC
CASATSGAVDEQYF
>many|NA|TRBJ2-3|TRBV5-1
TGCGCCAGCAGTTTGGCGCCCTCAGATACGCAGTATTTT
CASSLAPSDTQYF
>many|TRBD2|TRBJ2-7|TRBV5-1
TGCGCCAGCAGCTTTCGTCCTAGCGGTAACGAGCTGGGCGGCGAGCAGTACTTC
CASSFRPSGNELGGEQYF
>NA|TRBD1|TRBJ2-6|TRBV12-3/TRBV12-4
TGTGCCAGCAGGCGGACAGGTACCTCTGGGGCCAACGTCCTGGCTTTC
CASRRTGTSGANVLAF
>once|TRBD1|TRBJ2-7|TRBV3-1
TGTGCCAGCAGCCAAAAGACAGGGGCTTACGAGCAGTACTTC
CASSQKTGAYEQYF
>many|NA|TRBJ2-1|TRBV5-1
TGCGCCAGCAGCTTGAGGACGGGGAGCTCCTACAATGAGCAGTTCTTC
CASSLRTGSSYNEQFF
>NA|NA|TRBJ2-1|TRBV2
TGTGCCAGCAGTGGCGCGGTGGGGTCGCAGTTCTTC
CASSGAVGSQFF
>NA|NA|TRBJ2-5|TRBV10-3
TGTGCCATCAGCGGGAACCAACAAGAGACCCAGTACTTC
CAISGNQQETQYF
>NA|TRBD1|TRBJ1-2|TRBV2
TGTGCCAGCAGCCGACGGGGACAGGTAATCGAAGGCTACACCTTC
CASSRRGQVIEGYTF
>NA|TRBD1|TRBJ2-7|TRBV15
TGTGCCACACAACCGGGACAGGGACTCGAGCAGTACTTC
CATQPGQGLEQYF
>NA|NA|TRBJ1-6|TRBV2
TGTGCCAGCAGTGAGCACCCTCGGCCGGTTTGGAATTCACCCCTCCACTTT
CASSEHPRPVWNSPLHF
>NA|TRBD1|TRBJ1-2|TRBV11-2
TGTGCCAGCACCCCCGGGACAGGGTCCGGTTTCTATGGCTACACCTTC
CASTPGTGSGFYGYTF
>many|NA|TRBJ2-7|TRBV20-1
TGCAGTGCTAGAGATCTCTCCCAGACCTACGAGCAGTACTTC
CSARDLSQTYEQYF
>NA|TRBD1|TRBJ1-2|TRBV10-3
TGTGCCATCATGGGACAGGGGCACCTTACTAACTATGGCTACACCTTC
CAIMGQGHLTNYGYTF
>NA|TRBD2|TRBJ2-7|TRBV24-1
TGTGCCACCAGTGATTTCCGGGAGGGCGAGCAGTACTTC
CATSDFREGEQYF
>many|TRBD1|TRBJ2-2|TRBV19
TGTGCCAGTAGCTGGACAGGGGGCACCGGGGAGCTGTTTTTT
CASSWTGGTGELFF
>many|TRBD1|TRBJ2-7|TRBV30
TGTGCCTGGAGTGTAGGGACAGGGGCCTACGAGCAGTACTTC
CAWSVGTGAYEQYF
>once|TRBD2|TRBJ2-2|TRBV19
TGTGCCACTAGCGGGACTAGCGGGGGGCGAGGCCCCGGGGAGCTGTTTTTT
CATSGTSGGRGPGELFF
>NA|NA|TRBJ1-4|TRBV10-1
TGCGCCAGCAGTACCTGGGCAGAAGAAAAACTGTTTTTT
CASSTWAEEKLFF
>many|NA|TRBJ1-6|TRBV6-1
TGTGCCAGCAGTGAAGGGGGCAGGTCACCCCTCCACTTT
CASSEGGRSPLHF
>NA|TRBD1|TRBJ1-1|TRBV12-3/TRBV12-4
TGTGCCAGCAGCACTTCGGGACAGGGATCCAACACTGAAGTTTTCTTT
CASSTSGQGSNTEVFF
>many|TRBD1|TRBJ2-1|TRBV2
TGTGCCAGCACCACACTCGACAGGGTGGTTGAGCAGTTCTTC
CASTTLDRVVEQFF
>NA|NA|TRBJ2-2|TRBV10-3
TGTGCCGCCGAAACCCAGGGCAGAAGTTCTCGGGAGCTGTTTTTT
CAAETQGRSSRELFF
>many|NA|TRBJ2-3|TRBV19
TGTGCCAGTAGTATACGACAGGCAGATACGCAGTATTTT
CASSIRQADTQYF
>many|NA|TRBJ1-1|TRBV4-2
TGTGCCAGCAGCCAAGGAGGGTTAGCTTTCTTT
CASSQGGLAFF
>NA|NA|TRBJ1-1|TRBV29-1
TGCAGCGCGAAAGCGGGCGACAACACTGAAGCTTTCTTT
CSAKAGDNTEAFF
>NA|NA|TRBJ2-1|TRBV9
TGTGCCAGCGAGGGGGGGGAGGCCGAGCAGTTCTTC
CASEGGEAEQFF
>few|TRBD1|TRBJ1-6|TRBV15
TGTGCCACCAGCAGAGGGGGACAGGGGTCACCCCTCCACTTT
CATSRGGQGSPLHF
>NA|NA|TRBJ2-7|TRBV10-3
TGTGCCATCGAGGGGGACTACGAGCAGTACTTC
CAIEGDYEQYF
>once|NA|TRBJ1-6|TRBV2
TGTGCCAGCGAGGGGTACGGGGATGGGAATTCACCCCTCCACTTT
CASEGYGDGNSPLHF
>few|NA|TRBJ1-6|TRBV15
TGTGCCACCAGCAGAGATCGACCCAATTCACCCCTCCACTTT
CATSRDRPNSPLHF
>once|TRBD2|TRBJ2-5|TRBV20-1
TGCAGTGCTAGAGATGCGGGGGGCCAAGAGACCCAGTACTTC
CSARDAGGQETQYF
>many|TRBD1|TRBJ1-2|TRBV19
TGTGCCAGTAGTGAAGAACAGGGGTCGGCGATTTATGGCTACACCTTC
CASSEEQGSAIYGYTF
>NA|NA|TRBJ1-2|TRBV7-9
TGTGCCAGCGGCCGGGGGGGCTATGGCTACACCTTC
CASGRGGYGYTF
>NA|NA|TRBJ2-5|TRBV7-9
TGTGCCAGCAGCTTAGCACAGGTCCAAGAGACCCAGTACTTC
CASSLAQVQETQYF
>NA|NA|TRBJ2-3|TRBV24-1
TGTGCCACCAGTGATCGGTCGCTCCTACCCTATACGCAGTATTTT
CATSDRSLLPYTQYF
>many|NA|TRBJ2-3|TRBV9
TGTGCCAGCACCCCAGGAGGGGGGAGCACAGATACGCAGTATTTT
CASTPGGGSTDTQYF
>NA|TRBD2|TRBJ2-1|TRBV11-1
TGTGCCCGCAGCTTATCCCAAGCGGGGGATAGATACAATGAGCAGTTCTTC
CARSLSQAGDRYNEQFF
>NA|TRBD2|TRBJ2-7|TRBV5-1
TGCGCCAGCAGCTTGCAAGGCGGGGGTAGCTCCTACGAGCAGTACTTC
CASSLQGGGSSYEQYF
>many|TRBD1|TRBJ1-2|TRBV5-4
TGTGCCAGCAGCCTGGGACAGTTTAACTATGGCTACACCTTC
CASSLGQFNYGYTF
>few|NA|TRBJ2-7|TRBV29-1
TGCAGCGTTGAGTTGGGAGTGGGGGAGCAGTACTTC
CSVELGVGEQYF
>NA|NA|TRBJ2-7|TRBV7-3
TGTGCCAGCAGCAACGGACCTCCGGGAGAGCAGTACTTC
CASSNGPPGEQYF